A single sample gave rise to the 4 T cell receptor beta chains below, sequenced in a study of T cells in Graves' hyperthyroidism and ophthalmopathy. TCR beta CDR3 regions were amplified from RNA transcripts. Using the HTBI primer set, a first-round RT-PCR was run on the TCR CDR3. Via MiXCR, TCRdb re-called the multiplex PCR reads, giving one row per CDR3 protein. The table lists over 250,000 distinct CDR3 sequences, 20% to 25% of them singletons. Sample: blood. The receptor set was obtained from a man between 40 and 49 years old with Graves' hyperthyroidism that later progressed to Graves' ophthalmopathy.

There are many counts of this clonotype. DNA for the CDR3: TGTGCCAGCAGCCCCGGTTGGGGGGAGACCCAGTACTTC. Translating gives CASSPGWGETQYF. The V call is TRBV9, the J call TRBJ2-5; the D gene could be TRBD1 or TRBD2 (5 bases each). Germline CDR1 is SGDLS and CDR2 is YYNGEE. This CDR3 contains 13 residues. Trimming took 4 bases from V and 5 from J, leaving 12 bases between them.

At least ten counts were recorded for this clonotype. J is TRBJ1-1 and V is TRBV5-1; no clear D. Trimming left V 1 base short and J 3 bases short, with 10 bases between. CDR3 size: 14 residues. Germline V CDR1 and CDR2: SGHRS, YFSETQ. CDR3 sequence: CASSLWQVDTEAFF. The CDR3 bases are TGCGCCAGCAGCTTGTGGCAGGTGGACACTGAAGCTTTCTTT.

This sequence joins TRBV6-2 or TRBV6-3 and TRBJ2-7; D possibly corresponds to TRBD1 (6 bases). Germline V gene lookup returns CDR1 MNHEY and CDR2 SVGEGT. The germline V and J ends were trimmed by 6 bases and 2 bases, with 11 bases remaining between them. The length of the CDR3 is 13 residues. The DNA for the CDR3 is TGTGCCAGCAGCGTGACAGGTCCCTACGAGCAGTACTTC. It specifies CASSVTGPYEQYF.

The chain is built from TRBV7-3 and TRBJ2-5; TRBD1 agrees at 11 bases. CDR3 size: 16 residues. The germline CDR1 and CDR2 sequences are SGHTA and FQGTGA. V lost 1 base and J lost 5; bases outside the gene matches: 6. The CDR3: CASSLNRRDRGETQYF. CDR3 coding DNA: TGTGCCAGCAGCTTAAATAGGAGGGACAGGGGGGAGACCCAGTACTTC.